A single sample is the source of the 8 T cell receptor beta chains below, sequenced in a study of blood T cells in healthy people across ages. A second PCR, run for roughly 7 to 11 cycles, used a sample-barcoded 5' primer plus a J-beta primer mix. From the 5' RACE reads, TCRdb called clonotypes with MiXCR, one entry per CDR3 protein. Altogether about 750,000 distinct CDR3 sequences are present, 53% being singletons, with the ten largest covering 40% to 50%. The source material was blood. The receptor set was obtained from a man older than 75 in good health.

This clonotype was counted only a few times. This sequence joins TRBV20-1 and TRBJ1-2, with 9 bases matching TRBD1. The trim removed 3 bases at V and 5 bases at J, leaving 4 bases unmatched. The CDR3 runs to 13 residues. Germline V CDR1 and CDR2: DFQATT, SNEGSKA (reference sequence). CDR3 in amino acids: CSASGDRDYGYTF. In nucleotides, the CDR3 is TGCAGTGCTAGCGGGGACAGGGATTATGGCTACACCTTC.

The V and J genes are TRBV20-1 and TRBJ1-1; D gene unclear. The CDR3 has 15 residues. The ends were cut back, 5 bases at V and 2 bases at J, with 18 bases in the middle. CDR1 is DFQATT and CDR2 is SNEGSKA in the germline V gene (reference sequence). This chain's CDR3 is CSAPDGRVGNTEAFF. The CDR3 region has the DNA TGCAGTGCTCCGGACGGTCGGGTAGGTAACACTGAAGCTTTCTTT.

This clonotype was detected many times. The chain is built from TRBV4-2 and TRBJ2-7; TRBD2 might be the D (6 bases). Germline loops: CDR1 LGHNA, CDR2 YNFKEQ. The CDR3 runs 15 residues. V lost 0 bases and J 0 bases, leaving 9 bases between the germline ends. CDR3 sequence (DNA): TGTGCCAGCAGCCAAGATCTAGCGTCCTCCTACGAGCAGTACTTC. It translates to CASSQDLASSYEQYF.

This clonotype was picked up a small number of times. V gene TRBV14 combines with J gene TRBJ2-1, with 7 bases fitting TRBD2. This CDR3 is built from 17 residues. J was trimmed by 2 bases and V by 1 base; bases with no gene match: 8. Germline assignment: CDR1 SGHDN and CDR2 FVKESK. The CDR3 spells CASSQGRGSPTYNEQFF. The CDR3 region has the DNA TGTGCCAGCAGCCAAGGGCGCGGGAGCCCGACCTACAATGAGCAGTTCTTC.

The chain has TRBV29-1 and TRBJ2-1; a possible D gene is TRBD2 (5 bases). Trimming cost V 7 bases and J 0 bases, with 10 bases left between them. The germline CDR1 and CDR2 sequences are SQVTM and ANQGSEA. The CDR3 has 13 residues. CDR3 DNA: TGCAGCGAACTAGGGAGCTCCTACAATGAGCAGTTCTTC. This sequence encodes CSELGSSYNEQFF.

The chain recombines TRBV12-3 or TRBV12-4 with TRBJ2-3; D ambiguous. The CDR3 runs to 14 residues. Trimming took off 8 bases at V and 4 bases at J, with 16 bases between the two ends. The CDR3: CASAGAHPADTQYF. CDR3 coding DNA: TGTGCCAGCGCCGGTGCGCACCCGGCAGATACGCAGTATTTT.

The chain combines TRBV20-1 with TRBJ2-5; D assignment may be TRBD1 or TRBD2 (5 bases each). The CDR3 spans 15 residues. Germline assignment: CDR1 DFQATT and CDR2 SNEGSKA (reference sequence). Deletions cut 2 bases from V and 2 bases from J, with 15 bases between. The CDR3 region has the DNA TGCAGTGCTAGAAGGTTCGACAGCGGACAAGAGACCCAGTACTTC. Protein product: CSARRFDSGQETQYF.

The CDR3 spells CSARDTPGGKNEQFF. DNA for the CDR3: TGCAGTGCTAGAGATACCCCGGGGGGGAAAAATGAGCAGTTCTTC. The chain carries TRBV20-1 and TRBJ2-1; 8 bases agree with TRBD2. CDR1 is DFQATT, CDR2 SNEGSKA, per germline (reference sequence). V lost 0 bases, J lost 7 bases, and 8 bases stayed unmatched. CDR3 length: 15 amino acids.